This T cell receptor beta chain came from a study of shared clonotypes between healthy human individuals (TCRdb year 2020). Concerning the study at large: Three men and two women, aged 18 to 49 years, made up the cohort. Leukapheresis yielded between about 0.9 and 8.9 billion PBMCs per donor. To increase sequencing depth and limit assay-specific biases, TCR repertoire library preparation and sequencing were carried out by different laboratories using diverse techniques. For each donor, three plates each were used for CD4 naive and CD4 memory, two plates were used for CD8 naive, and one plate was used for CD8 memory. The study deeply sequenced blood TCR repertoires of 5 or 6 healthy adults to estimate repertoire size and the extent of clonotype sharing between individuals.

What the study reported, not specific to this receptor: Naive subsets generally had larger estimated clonotype richness than memory subsets. Clonotypes shared by all four sorted-subset donors showed higher generation probabilities than non-shared clonotypes. Even with the large sequencing depth, rarefaction of the sorted-subset datasets indicated that sequencing was incomplete. Approximately 5% of naive CD4, 3.5% of naive CD8, 2.3% of memory CD4, and 0.4% of memory CD8 clonotypes were shared across a few donors. Sampling was restricted to blood, and TCR repertoires in tissues likely differ from the TCR repertoires found in blood. The genetic and exposure-history diversity represented was limited by the small number of donors. Based on pairwise subsampling, the degree of clonotype sharing among donors was expected to be affected by sequencing depth.

Concerning this clone: Its antigen has not been determined. The sample holds no much larger clone one base away, and base qualities are not on file.

Using the deep immunoSEQ assay, multiplex PCR amplified TCR CDR3 regions from genomic DNA. Extracted genomic DNA from each cell subset was spread evenly across all wells of several immunoSEQ 96-well plates, with each plate serving as a replicate. For sorted subsets, about 200 ng genomic DNA, equal to about 30,000 T cell genomes, was loaded into each replicate PCR. Purified libraries were measured with a Qubit 3.0 fluorometer, size-checked on a Bioanalyzer 2100, and measured again with the KAPA Library Quantification kit. A separate single-read 150-cycle Illumina NextSeq 550 flow cell was used to sequence each immunoSEQ 96-well plate. From the authors' description of their analysis: The immunoSEQ output contained only junctional sequences without quality scores, so filtering could not match that applied to full-length reads. To assign V/J genes and CDR3, sequences were annotated against IMGT germline references using PyIR, a Python wrapper for IgBLAST v1.9. Reads were filtered out if the reads had weak V/J assignments (E-value above 1e-6), no CDR3, stop codons, out-of-frame junctions, or ambiguous translated residues. A V3J clonotype was defined by an identical inferred V gene, J gene, and CDR3 amino acid sequence. To compute the percentage overlap between repertoires, the number of shared unique clonotypes was divided by the size of the smaller repertoire. RTK rarefaction, the Chao1 estimator, and Recon v2.1 estimates of unobserved clonotypes were used to assess repertoire richness. OLGA was used to compute generation probabilities for all TCRbeta clonotypes that the gDNA method yielded from a few donors. TCRdb limited this immuneACCESS table to in-frame rearrangements with V and J called. A share of clones is missing; checked studies link under half to unresolved V genes, and the rest is unexplained. D and trimming come from the DNA, and the V and J calls and clone size come from that table. Recorded for this sample are roughly 2.2 million clones; approximately 90% of them occurred a single time. The ten largest account for about 0.36% of the sample.

The CDR3 measures 14 amino acids from cysteine to phenylalanine. Kept here is only the CDR3 DNA, which spans 42 bases and is read in frame from base 1. The CDR1 and CDR2 encoded by the germline V gene are MGHRA and YSYEKL. V and J lose 0 bases and 9 bases, and a span of 14 bases separates them. Healthy HIV-negative adults with no recently reported acute infections or vaccinations were included as donors. All donors were Caucasian adults living in Nashville, Tennessee, USA. CD4+ T cells were enriched by magnetic negative selection; naive cells were then positively selected on CD45RA, and the negative fraction formed the memory subset. Blood was obtained by leukapheresis, after which PBMCs were separated by Ficoll-Histopaque density gradient centrifugation and cryopreserved in liquid nitrogen vapor phase. Analytical flow cytometry was used to check the purity and quantity of every magnetically sorted T cell population. Genomic DNA was isolated from each sorted fraction and quantified by UV absorbance on a Nanodrop 2000c.

The receptor was derived from a man aged 18 to 29 in good health. Some clones in this sample may be carry-over from other donors' samples. The chain is made from TRBV4-1 and TRBJ1-1; the D gene lacks a confident call. The sample was naive CD4+ T cells from PBMCs. Reading the label with the study, this specimen's cell subset or site is: CD45RA+ positively selected. The CDR3 region reads CASSQDERRTQAFF. The DNA reads as follows: TGCGCCAGCAGCCAAGATGAAAGGCGGACGCAAGCTTTCTTT.